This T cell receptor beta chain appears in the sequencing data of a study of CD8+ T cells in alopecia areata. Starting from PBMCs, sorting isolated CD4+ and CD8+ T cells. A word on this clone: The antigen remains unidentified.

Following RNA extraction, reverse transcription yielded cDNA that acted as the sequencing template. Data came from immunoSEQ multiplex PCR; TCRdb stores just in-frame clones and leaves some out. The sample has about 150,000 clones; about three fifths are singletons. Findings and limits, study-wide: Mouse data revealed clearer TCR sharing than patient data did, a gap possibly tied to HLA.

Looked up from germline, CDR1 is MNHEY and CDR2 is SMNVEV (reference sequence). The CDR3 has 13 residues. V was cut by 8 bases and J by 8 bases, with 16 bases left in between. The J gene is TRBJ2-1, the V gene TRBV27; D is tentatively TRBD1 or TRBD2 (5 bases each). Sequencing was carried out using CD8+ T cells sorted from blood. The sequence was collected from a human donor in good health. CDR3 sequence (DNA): TGTGCCAGCGGCCTTTCGGGGCACTATGAGCAGTTCTTC. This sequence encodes CASGLSGHYEQFF.